This T cell receptor beta chain was documented in a study of T-cell reconstitution after alpha-beta-depleted transplantation in children. A few counts support this clonotype. A library of TCRbeta sequences, prepared with unique molecular identifiers, was generated. One entry per CDR3 protein results from TCRdb running MiXCR on the PCR reads. The table records fewer than 550,000 distinct CDR3 sequences, more than 9.5% of them present only once. The CDR3 is 15 residues long. V shed 5 bases and J shed 7 bases, with 18 bases lying between them. CDR1 is SGHVS, CDR2 FQNEAQ, per germline. This TCR was recovered from a female patient between 2 and 15 years old who had a stem cell transplant for aplastic anemia, so the T cells may come from the graft donor. The J gene is TRBJ1-5, the V gene TRBV7-8; TRBD1 is a possible D gene (6 bases). The source was PBMCs, mostly from graft donor cells, collected 180 days after TCRalphabeta/CD19-depleted stem cell transplant. In DNA form, the CDR3 reads TGTGCCAGCAGCCTCCGGGGGGCGGTTGTACAGCCCCAGCATTTT. This sequence encodes CASSLRGAVVQPQHF.